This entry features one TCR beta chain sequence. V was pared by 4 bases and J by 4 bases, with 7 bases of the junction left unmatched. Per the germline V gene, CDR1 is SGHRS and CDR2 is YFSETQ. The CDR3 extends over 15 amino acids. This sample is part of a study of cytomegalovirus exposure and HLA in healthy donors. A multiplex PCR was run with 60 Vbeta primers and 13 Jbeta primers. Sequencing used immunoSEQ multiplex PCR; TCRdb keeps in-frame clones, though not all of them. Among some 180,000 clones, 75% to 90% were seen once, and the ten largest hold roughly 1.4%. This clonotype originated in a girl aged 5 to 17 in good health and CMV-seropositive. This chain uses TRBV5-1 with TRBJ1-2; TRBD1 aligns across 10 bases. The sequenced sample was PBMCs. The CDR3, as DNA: TGCGCCAGCAGCACCGGGACAGGGGAGGGCTATGGCTACACCTTC. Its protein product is CASSTGTGEGYGYTF.